Included here is one T cell receptor (beta chain) sequence, with context. What it recognizes is unknown. The sample originates from a study of cytomegalovirus exposure and HLA in healthy donors. General study findings and limits: It emerged from a later analysis that several of the most significant clusters appeared to be linked to common viral pathogens. Rare TCR sequences predominated, though certain public TCRs were found in many donors.

Trimming at V came to 4 bases and at J to 1 base, leaving 15 bases not matched to a gene. Germline V gene lookup returns CDR1 MDHEN and CDR2 SYDVKM. CDR3 length equals 18 residues. Vbeta (60) and Jbeta (13) primers were used in the PCR. Method: immunoSEQ multiplex PCR; TCRdb's copy keeps in-frame clones and lacks some. The table shows roughly 150,000 clones, with over 75% occurring only once. V and J are TRBV28 and TRBJ1-2; 7 bases agree with TRBD1. The specimen sequenced was PBMCs. The receptor's source is a man aged 25-45 years in good health and CMV-seropositive. CDR3 sequence: CASSSYTGVRAFNYGYTF. The CDR3 DNA reads TGTGCCAGCAGTTCTTATACAGGGGTGCGGGCGTTTAACTATGGCTACACCTTC.